These 14 T cell receptor beta chains originate from one sample sequenced in a study of blood T cells in healthy people across ages. Next came a second PCR, run for about 6 to 12 cycles, which used a sample-barcoded 5' primer along with a J-beta primer mix. TCRdb ran MiXCR on the 5' RACE reads and lists one entry per CDR3 protein. The sample lists 550,000 to 750,000 distinct CDR3 sequences; under 25% were seen once. The sequenced sample was blood. The receptors stem from a man aged 65-85 years in good health.

The chain is built from TRBV7-2 and TRBJ2-5, with D perhaps matching TRBD1 (8 bases). V lost 4 bases to trimming and J lost 1 base, with 16 bases between them. Germline V gene data show CDR1 as SGHTA and CDR2 as FQGNSA. CDR3 length: 16 residues. CDR3 DNA sequence: TGTGCCAGCAGCTCCCTGACAGGGGAGGGCCAAGAGACCCAGTACTTC. Translated: CASSSLTGEGQETQYF.

This clonotype was detected only a few times. One junction end disagrees with the germline gene, perhaps due to a read error. The chain joins TRBV7-7 to TRBJ2-2; unclear D gene. The CDR3 is made up of 14 amino acids. Germline-derived CDR1 and CDR2 are SSHAT and FNYEAQ (reference sequence). The CDR3 spells CASRPPGNTGELFF. CDR3 nucleotide sequence: TGTGCTAGCAGACCGCCAGGGAACACCGGGGAGCTGTTTTTT.

This clonotype was recorded a few times. The chain carries TRBV2 and TRBJ2-5, with D tentatively TRBD1 (6 bases). Trimming took 7 bases from V and 10 from J, leaving 13 bases between them. Looked up from germline, CDR1 is SNHLY and CDR2 is FYNNEI. The CDR3 covers 11 residues. CDR3 DNA: TGTGCCAGCATTCTGGACAGCCACCAGTACTTC. Protein sequence: CASILDSHQYF.

V gene TRBV28 combines with J gene TRBJ1-1; D remains unclear. Germline V gene lookup returns CDR1 MDHEN and CDR2 SYDVKM. CDR3 length: 14 residues. V lost 3 bases and J lost 7, with 15 bases in between. The CDR3 loop is CASSFPRRYGEAFF. The DNA for the CDR3 is TGTGCCAGCAGTTTCCCCAGGAGGTATGGTGAAGCTTTCTTT.

This chain uses TRBV5-1 with TRBJ2-2; possible D gene TRBD2, 5 bases. The V and J ends lost 0 bases and 0 bases respectively, with 9 bases between them. The CDR3 runs 16 residues. Germline lookup yields CDR1 SGHRS and CDR2 YFSETQ. The DNA for the CDR3 is TGCGCCAGCAGCTTGGCTGCGGGCGCGAACACCGGGGAGCTGTTTTTT. It codes for CASSLAAGANTGELFF.

The rearrangement links TRBV15 to TRBJ2-3; TRBD1 aligns across 9 bases. The CDR3 length is 16 residues. CDR1 and CDR2 from the germline V gene are LNHNV and YYDKDF (reference sequence). The J segment lost 0 bases and the V segment lost 2 bases, leaving 3 bases of the junction unmatched. The DNA of the CDR3 is TGTGCCACCAGCAGATGGGACAGGGCTAGCACAGATACGCAGTATTTT. Amino acids: CATSRWDRASTDTQYF.

This clonotype was picked up a small number of times. The V call is TRBV13, the J call TRBJ2-1; D ambiguous. CDR1 PRHDT and CDR2 FYEKMQ come from the germline V gene (reference sequence). Trimming took off 4 bases at V and 6 bases at J, with 19 bases between the two ends. The CDR3 is 16 residues long. This chain's CDR3 is CASSSPGWVEFNEQFF. DNA of the CDR3: TGTGCCAGCAGCTCCCCCGGTTGGGTAGAATTCAATGAGCAGTTCTTC.

This clonotype occurred a few times. V and J are TRBV7-2 and TRBJ2-7; D perhaps matches TRBD2 (5 bases). Germline V lookup: CDR1 SGHTA, CDR2 FQGNSA. This CDR3 comprises 14 residues. Trimming removed 3 bases from V and 4 bases from J, with 13 bases in between. Here the CDR3 DNA reads TGTGCCAGCAGCTTCGGGGTGCTCAAGTACGAGCAGTACTTC. It is translated as CASSFGVLKYEQYF. Full variable domain (rest looked up from reference TRBV7-2 and TRBJ2-7): GAGVSQSPSNKVTEKGKDVELRCDPISGHTALYWYRQSLGQGLEFLIYFQGNSAPDKSGLPSDRFSAERTGGSVSTLTIQRTQQEDSAVYLCASSFGVLKYEQYFGPGTRLTVT.

This clonotype occurred a few times. The chain employs TRBV6-5 and TRBJ2-5; tentative D call: TRBD2 (5 bases). Germline CDR1 and CDR2: MNHEY and SVGAGI. This CDR3 region has 16 residues. V was cut by 2 bases and J by 7 bases, with 20 bases left in between. Written as DNA, the CDR3 is TGTGCCAGCAGTTACGCCCGGAGTGGGCTCCGGGGGACCCAGTACTTC. Its translation: CASSYARSGLRGTQYF.

Written as DNA, the CDR3 is TGTGCCAGCAGCGTAGGGGCGGGAGATAAAGAGACCCAGTACTTC. Residues: CASSVGAGDKETQYF. This chain uses TRBV9 with TRBJ2-5; TRBD2 aligns across 7 bases. J was trimmed by 3 bases and V by 0 bases; bases with no gene match: 5. Germline V gives CDR1 SGDLS, CDR2 YYNGEE. This CDR3 contains 15 residues.

The chain couples TRBV28 to TRBJ2-7; TRBD2 aligns across 10 bases. Germline V gene data show CDR1 as MDHEN and CDR2 as SYDVKM. The CDR3 covers 14 residues. Trimming at V came to 6 bases and at J to 2 bases, leaving 4 bases not matched to a gene. The CDR3 reads CASSVAGGPYEQYF. The CDR3 region has the DNA TGTGCCAGCAGCGTAGCGGGGGGCCCCTACGAGCAGTACTTC. Combining the CDR3 with reference TRBV28 and TRBJ2-7 gives the whole variable domain DVKVTQSSRYLVKRTGEKVFLECVQDMDHENMFWYRQDPGLGLRLIYFSYDVKMKEKGDIPEGYSVSREKKERFSLILESASTNQTSMYLCASSVAGGPYEQYFGPGTRLTVT.

This clonotype has a count of ten or more. V and J are TRBV3-1 and TRBJ2-4, with TRBD2 as a possible D gene (6 bases). Germline-derived CDR1 and CDR2 are LGHDT and YNNKEL (reference sequence). V was clipped by 0 bases and J by 9 bases, with 15 bases between them. The CDR3 extends over 15 amino acids. The CDR3 sequence: CASSQEPGGISIQYF. The CDR3 DNA reads TGTGCCAGCAGCCAAGAGCCAGGCGGGATAAGCATTCAGTACTTC.

This clonotype showed up just a few times. V gene TRBV6-5 combines with J gene TRBJ2-4; 8 positions agree with TRBD1. V lost 0 bases, J lost 0 bases, and 10 bases stayed unmatched. The CDR3 sequence is 19 residues long. Germline V gene lookup returns CDR1 MNHEY and CDR2 SVGAGI. CDR3 DNA: TGTGCCAGCAGTTACTCGCAGGGGGCAGTTAACCTAGCCAAAAACATTCAGTACTTC. This codes for CASSYSQGAVNLAKNIQYF.

In this sample, this clonotype turned up a few times. This chain joins TRBV7-2 and TRBJ2-7, with D possibly TRBD2 on 6 matching bases. This CDR3 has 16 residues. V lost 4 bases and J lost 4, with 20 bases in between. Germline values: CDR1 SGHTA, CDR2 FQGNSA. The chain's CDR3 is CASSSASVPTTYEQYF. The CDR3 nucleotides are TGTGCCAGCAGCTCCGCTAGCGTCCCGACTACGTACGAGCAGTACTTC.